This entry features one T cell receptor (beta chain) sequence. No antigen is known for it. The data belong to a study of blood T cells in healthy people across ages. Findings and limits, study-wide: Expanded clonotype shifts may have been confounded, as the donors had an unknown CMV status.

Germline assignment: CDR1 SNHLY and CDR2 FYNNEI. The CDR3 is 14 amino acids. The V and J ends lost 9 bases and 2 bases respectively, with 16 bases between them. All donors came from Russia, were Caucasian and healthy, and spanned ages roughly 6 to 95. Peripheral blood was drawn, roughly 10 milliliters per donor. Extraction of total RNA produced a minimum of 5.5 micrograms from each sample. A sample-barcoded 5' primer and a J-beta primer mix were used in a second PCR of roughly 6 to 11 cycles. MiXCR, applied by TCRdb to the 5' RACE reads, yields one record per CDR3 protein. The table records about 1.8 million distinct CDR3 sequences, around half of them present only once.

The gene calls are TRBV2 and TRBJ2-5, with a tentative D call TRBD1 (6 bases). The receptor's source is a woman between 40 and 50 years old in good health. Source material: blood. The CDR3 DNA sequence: TGTGCCAGGGAGCGAGCAGGGGAACAAGAGACCCAGTACTTC. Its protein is CARERAGEQETQYF.